The T cell receptor beta chain described here comes from a study of shared clonotypes between healthy human individuals. Overall study results and limits: The represented genetic and exposure-history diversity was limited by the small number of donors.

Trimming removed 4 bases from V and 0 bases from J; junction bases left unmatched: 0. Germline CDR1 ENHRY, CDR2 SYGVKD. This CDR3 has 14 residues. The table came from immunoSEQ multiplex PCR; TCRdb's copy has only in-frame clones and leaves some out. The sample yields about 2.2 million clones, around 93% seen once. Regarding this clone: Its antigen is as yet unknown.

CD45RO-negative CD8 cells positively selected for CCR7 made up the naive population, which excluded terminally differentiated effector memory CD45RA+ cells. The sequence was collected from a man younger than 30 in good health. Some clones in this sample may be carry-over from other donors' samples. V is TRBV10-3 and J is TRBJ1-5; 7 nucleotides line up with TRBD1. Specimen: naive CD8+ T cells from PBMCs. The CDR3 nucleotides read TGTGCCATCAGTGGACAGGGTAGCAATCAGCCCCAGCATTTT. It translates to CAISGQGSNQPQHF.